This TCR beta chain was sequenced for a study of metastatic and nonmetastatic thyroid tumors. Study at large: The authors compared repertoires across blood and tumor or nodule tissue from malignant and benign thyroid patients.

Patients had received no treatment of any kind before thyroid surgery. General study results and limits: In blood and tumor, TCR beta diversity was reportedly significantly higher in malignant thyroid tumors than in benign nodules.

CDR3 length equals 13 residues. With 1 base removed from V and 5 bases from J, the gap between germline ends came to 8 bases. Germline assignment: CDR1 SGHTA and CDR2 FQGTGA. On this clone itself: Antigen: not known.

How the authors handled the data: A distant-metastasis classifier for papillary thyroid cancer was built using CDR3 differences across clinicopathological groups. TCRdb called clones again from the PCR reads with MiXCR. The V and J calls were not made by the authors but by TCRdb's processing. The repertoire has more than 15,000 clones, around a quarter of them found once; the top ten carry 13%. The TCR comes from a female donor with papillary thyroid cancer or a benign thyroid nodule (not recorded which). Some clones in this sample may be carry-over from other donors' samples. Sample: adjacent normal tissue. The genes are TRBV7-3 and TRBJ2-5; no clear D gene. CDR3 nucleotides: TGTGCCAGCAGCTTAAACCCACAGGAGACCCAGTACTTC. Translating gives CASSLNPQETQYF.